A selection of T cell receptor beta chains follows, all from one sample in a study of beta chain features in type 1 diabetes. TCRdb's table, derived via immunoSEQ multiplex PCR, lists solely in-frame clones and lacks some. The repertoire includes under 300,000 clones, approximately 24% of them detected once, and about 0.012% sits in the top ten. Source material: naive CD4+ T cells from blood. These receptors all stem from a woman in her twenties or thirties with type 1 diabetes. Both conserved end residues are part of each CDR3. A D gene is named only where the DNA matches it firmly. Only some rows state a clone size, as once, few, many or a class for expanded clones.

d_gene	j_gene	abundance	v_gene	CDR3nt	CDR3aa
NA	TRBJ2-3	NA	TRBV5-1	TGCGCCAGCAGCACCTCGACAGTCACAGATACGCAGTATTTT	CASSTSTVTDTQYF
NA	TRBJ1-1	few	TRBV29-1	TGCAGCGTTTATGAGGGTATGGGCACTGAAGCTTTCTTT	CSVYEGMGTEAFF
NA	TRBJ2-4	few	TRBV5-1	TGCGCCAGCAGCATGGGGACTGTTGGAGGCATTCAGTACTTC	CASSMGTVGGIQYF
TRBD2	TRBJ2-1	few	TRBV29-1	TGCAGCGTCGCTAGCGGCTACTACAATGAGCAGTTCTTC	CSVASGYYNEQFF
NA	TRBJ2-5	NA	TRBV13	TGTGCCAGCAGCACCGGGACAAGTGAGACCCAGTACTTC	CASSTGTSETQYF
TRBD2	TRBJ2-7	few	TRBV7-9	TGTGCCAGCAGCTTAGTGGAGGGGAGGGCCGAGCAGTACTTC	CASSLVEGRAEQYF
NA	TRBJ1-4	few	TRBV2	TGTGCCAGCAGTGGGGGCATGGGTGAAAAACTGTTTTTT	CASSGGMGEKLFF
TRBD2	TRBJ2-7	few	TRBV9	TGTGCCAGCAGCGACGGGACTAGCGGAATTTACGAGCAGTACTTC	CASSDGTSGIYEQYF
NA	TRBJ2-1	NA	TRBV2	TGTGCCAGCAGCGCCGAGAACAATGAGCAGTTCTTC	CASSAENNEQFF
NA	TRBJ2-5	few	TRBV11-2	TGTGCCAGCAGCGCCGGAGTGGTGGAGACCCAGTACTTC	CASSAGVVETQYF
NA	TRBJ1-1	few	TRBV25-1	TGTGCCAGCAGTGAAAGGGGTCAGGGTGAGACTGAAGCTTTCTTT	CASSERGQGETEAFF
NA	TRBJ2-6	NA	TRBV5-1	TGCGCCAGCAGCTTGGAGGTAGCCGGGGCCAACGTCCTGACTTTC	CASSLEVAGANVLTF
NA	TRBJ1-5	NA	TRBV28	TGTGCCAGCAGCTCCCCTAGGCCTCAGCCCCAGCATTTT	CASSSPRPQPQHF
TRBD2	TRBJ2-1	NA	TRBV7-2	TGTGCCAGCGCGGAAACTAGCGCCTACAATGAGCAGTTCTTC	CASAETSAYNEQFF
TRBD2	TRBJ2-7	NA	TRBV29-1	TGCAGCGTTGAAGAGAATAGCGGGTACAACGAGCAGTACTTC	CSVEENSGYNEQYF
NA	TRBJ1-2	few	TRBV2	TGTGCCACCGCGACAGGAGCTAACTATGGCTACACCTTC	CATATGANYGYTF
TRBD1	TRBJ1-1	few	TRBV14	TGTGCCAGCAGCCGACTCCGGACAGGGGGAACTGAAGCTTTCTTT	CASSRLRTGGTEAFF
TRBD2	TRBJ2-1	few	TRBV18	TGTGCCAGCTCACCGGGACTAGCGGGAGTCAATGAGCAGTTCTTC	CASSPGLAGVNEQFF
TRBD2	TRBJ2-3	NA	TRBV7-2	TGTGCCAGCAGCCCACAGTCTAGCGGGAGCACAGATACGCAGTATTTT	CASSPQSSGSTDTQYF
NA	TRBJ2-7	NA	TRBV7-6	TGTGCCAGCAGCCTCGGACAGATCTACGAGCAGTACTTC	CASSLGQIYEQYF
NA	TRBJ2-2	NA	TRBV5-1	TGCGCCAGCAGCCCGGACATAGCGAACACCGGGGAGCTGTTTTTT	CASSPDIANTGELFF
NA	TRBJ1-2	NA	TRBV7-6	TGTGCCAGCAGCTCGGACAGCTATGGCTACACCTTC	CASSSDSYGYTF
NA	TRBJ2-3	few	TRBV7-2	TGTGCCAGCAGCAACCTAGCGATCAGCACAGATACGCAGTATTTT	CASSNLAISTDTQYF
TRBD1	TRBJ1-1	NA	TRBV27	TGTGCCAGCAGTTTAAGCGACAGGGGTCTGAACACTGAAGCTTTCTTT	CASSLSDRGLNTEAFF
TRBD1	TRBJ1-3	NA	TRBV2	TGTGCCAGCACCACTTACAGGGGCTCTGGAAACACCATATATTTT	CASTTYRGSGNTIYF
TRBD2	TRBJ2-1	once	TRBV9	TGTGCCAGCAGCATTACCGGGACTAGCGGGAGCAATGAGCAGTTCTTC	CASSITGTSGSNEQFF
NA	TRBJ2-7	few	TRBV9	TGTGCCAGCAGCGCCCGACAGGAGAGCTCCTACGAGCAGTACTTC	CASSARQESSYEQYF
NA	TRBJ1-1	NA	TRBV7-9	TGTGCCAGCAGCTTATTCGTCCGGGGTTCGAACACTGAAGCTTTCTTT	CASSLFVRGSNTEAFF
NA	TRBJ2-5	NA	TRBV9	TGTGCCAGCAGCGTATTAGCGGCTCAAGAGACCCAGTACTTC	CASSVLAAQETQYF
TRBD1	TRBJ2-7	NA	TRBV30	TGTGCCTGGAGTCGAGGACAGGGGGACGACGAGCAGTACTTC	CAWSRGQGDDEQYF
NA	TRBJ1-5	NA	TRBV28	TGTGCCAGCAGTTTACCCCCTGTTGGACTGGGCCAGCCCCAGCATTTT	CASSLPPVGLGQPQHF
TRBD1	TRBJ2-7	few	TRBV2	TGTGCCAGCAGTCCCGATAGGACAGGGGAATACGAGCAGTACTTC	CASSPDRTGEYEQYF
NA	TRBJ2-7	NA	TRBV28	TGTGCCAGCAGAACCTTGAGGGAGCAGTACTTC	CASRTLREQYF
NA	TRBJ2-3	NA	TRBV28	TGTGCCAGCTATACACAGGGTTTTGGCACAGATACGCAGTATTTT	CASYTQGFGTDTQYF
NA	TRBJ2-6	NA	TRBV30	TGTGCCTGGACCCAGGGCGGGGCTGGGGCCAACGTCCTGACTTTC	CAWTQGGAGANVLTF
NA	TRBJ2-5	NA	TRBV28	TGTGCCAGCAATGCGAGGGAGGCCCAGTACTTC	CASNAREAQYF
NA	TRBJ1-5	few	TRBV18	TGTGCCAGCACAGGACAGCATGATAGCAATCAGCCCCAGCATTTT	CASTGQHDSNQPQHF
TRBD2	TRBJ2-7	NA	TRBV5-6	TGTGCCAGCAGCCCGGGGGGACTAGCGGCGCAAACTTACGAGCAGTACTTC	CASSPGGLAAQTYEQYF
NA	TRBJ2-5	NA	TRBV21-1	TGTGCCAGCAGCAAAGGGGGGACTAGCGGGAGTCTGGTTGGAGAGACCCAGTACTTC	CASSKGGTSGSLVGETQYF
TRBD1	TRBJ2-1	NA	TRBV11-3	TGTGCCAGCAGTCCGGACAGGACCTACAATGAGCAGTTCTTC	CASSPDRTYNEQFF
NA	TRBJ2-5	NA	TRBV6-6	TGTGCCAGCAGTTACGGTATGGTGGGAGATCAGACCCAGTACTTC	CASSYGMVGDQTQYF
NA	TRBJ2-1	NA	TRBV4-2	TGTGCCAGCAGCCAAGAGGAGTGGCGGCGGCAGGGCACCCATGAGCAGTTCTTC	CASSQEEWRRQGTHEQFF
TRBD1	TRBJ1-3	few	TRBV30	TGTGCCTTACAGGGGGGTGGAAACACCATATATTTT	CALQGGGNTIYF
TRBD1	TRBJ1-2	few	TRBV2	TGTGCCAGCAGTCAACAGGGGACCTCTGGCTATGGCTACACCTTC	CASSQQGTSGYGYTF
NA	TRBJ1-5	few	TRBV27	TGTGCCAGCAGTCCCTCAACCGCAGGGGCCCAGCATTTT	CASSPSTAGAQHF
NA	TRBJ2-5	NA	TRBV5-1	TGCGCCAGCAGCATCAGCCACTCACCGGGGGAGACCCAGTACTTC	CASSISHSPGETQYF
TRBD1	TRBJ1-1	NA	TRBV15	TGTGCCACCAGCGAGCAGGGGGTGAACACTGAAGCTTTCTTT	CATSEQGVNTEAFF
NA	TRBJ2-1	few	TRBV20-1	TGCAGTGCCTCACAATACAATGAGCAGTTCTTC	CSASQYNEQFF
NA	TRBJ2-3	NA	TRBV25-1	TGTGCCAGCAGGGGCCAGGAAACAGATACGCAGTATTTT	CASRGQETDTQYF
TRBD1	TRBJ1-1	few	TRBV15	TGTGCCACCAGCAGACCGGGACAGATGAACACTGAAGCTTTCTTT	CATSRPGQMNTEAFF
TRBD2	TRBJ2-5	NA	TRBV6-5	TGTGCCAGCAGTTCCCGGGACTACGAAGAGACCCAGTACTTC	CASSSRDYEETQYF
NA	TRBJ1-2	NA	TRBV4-1	TGCGCCAGCAGCCAAGTAGGCGGTAACCCTGGCTACACCTTC	CASSQVGGNPGYTF
NA	TRBJ2-2	few	TRBV7-2	TGTGCCAGCAGCTTAAGAGCCGGGGCCGGGGAGCTGTTTTTT	CASSLRAGAGELFF
TRBD2	TRBJ2-5	NA	TRBV30	TGTGCCTGGAACAGAGCGGGGGGAGAGACCCAGTACTTC	CAWNRAGGETQYF
NA	TRBJ1-3	once	TRBV7-8	TGTGCCAGCAGCTTAGTTCTCGCGAGCTCTGGAAACACCATATATTTT	CASSLVLASSGNTIYF
NA	TRBJ2-1	NA	TRBV29-1	TGCAGCGTTGACCGTAAGGGAGTTTCAAGAGACCATGAGCAGTTCTTC	CSVDRKGVSRDHEQFF
NA	TRBJ1-1	NA	TRBV2	TGTGCCAGCAGTGAAGCGCTTCAGGGTTTCACTGAAGCTTTCTTT	CASSEALQGFTEAFF
TRBD2	TRBJ2-1	few	TRBV7-9	TGTGCCAGCAGCCCCTTGGGGGCGGGAGGTAACAATGAGCAGTTCTTC	CASSPLGAGGNNEQFF
NA	TRBJ2-3	few	TRBV30	TGTGCCTGGAGTCCAGGGTCTGATACGCAGTATTTT	CAWSPGSDTQYF